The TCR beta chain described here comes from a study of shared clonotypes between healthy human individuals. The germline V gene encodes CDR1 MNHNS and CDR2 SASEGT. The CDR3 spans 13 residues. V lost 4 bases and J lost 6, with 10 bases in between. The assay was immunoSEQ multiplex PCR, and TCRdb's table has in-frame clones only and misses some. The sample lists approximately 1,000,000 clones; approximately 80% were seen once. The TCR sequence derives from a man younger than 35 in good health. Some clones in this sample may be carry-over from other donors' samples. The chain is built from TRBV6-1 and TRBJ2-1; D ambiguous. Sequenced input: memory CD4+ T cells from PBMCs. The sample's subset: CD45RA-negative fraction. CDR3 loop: CASSASGLNEQFF. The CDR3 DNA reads TGTGCCAGCAGTGCTTCAGGTCTCAATGAGCAGTTCTTC.